The T cell receptor beta chain under discussion was sequenced for a study of shared clonotypes between healthy human individuals. Study results and limitations: Some naive CD4 clonotypes, 5% to 5.5%, turned up in common across a handful of donors. Shared clonotypes across all four donors exceeded non-shared ones in generation probability. Larger estimated richness was generally seen in naive subsets than in memory subsets.

Germline V gene sequence: CDR1 SGHAT, CDR2 FQNNGV. CDR3 length: 16 residues. The V gene lost 4 bases and the J gene lost 10 bases, with 25 bases spanning the gap. The repertoire was sequenced with immunoSEQ multiplex PCR; TCRdb's copy has only in-frame clones and lacks some. The data hold millions of clones, with less than 95% observed a single time. CD45RO-negative, CCR7-positively selected cells formed the naive CD8 fraction, excluding terminally differentiated effector memory CD45RA+ cells. All donors were Caucasian adults living in Nashville, Tennessee. In regard to this clone: What it binds is not known.

The clonotype comes from a man in his late teens or twenties in good health. The sample comprised naive CD8+ T cells sorted from blood. The chain links TRBV11-2 to TRBJ1-1, with D possibly being TRBD1 (6 bases). The CDR3 region is CASSSGAGTLTGGAFF. DNA for the CDR3: TGTGCCAGCAGCTCGGGGGCCGGGACACTCACCGGGGGAGCTTTCTTT.